These 21 T cell receptor beta chains originate from one sample sequenced in a study of cytomegalovirus exposure and HLA in healthy donors. The PCR was carried out with 60 Vbeta primers and 13 Jbeta primers. TCRdb keeps only in-frame clones here, not all; method: immunoSEQ multiplex PCR. The data show around 110,000 clones, 81% seen once. Sequenced material: PBMCs. Receptor source: a woman younger than 45 in good health and CMV-seronegative.

This clone was counted between two and nine times. Here the CDR3 DNA reads TGTGCCAGCAGCCCTACCCTAGCGGGAGGGCCTGATACGCAGTATTTT. Translation gives CASSPTLAGGPDTQYF. The rearrangement links TRBV11-2 to TRBJ2-3; 12 nucleotides agree with TRBD2. Germline V CDR1 and CDR2: SGHAT, FQNNGV. This CDR3 has 16 residues. Losses at the gene ends were 5 bases for V and 6 bases for J; bases not matched to a gene: 9. The whole variable domain, remainder taken from reference TRBV11-2 and TRBJ2-3, is EAGVAQSPRYKIIEKRQSVAFWCNPISGHATLYWYQQILGQGPKLLIQFQNNGVVDDSQLPKDRFSAERLKGVDSTLKIQPAKLEDSAVYLCASSPTLAGGPDTQYFGPGTRLTVL.

This chain's CDR3 is CASSPTGTSGSLNTQYF. The CDR3 DNA is TGTGCCAGCTCACCAACTGGGACTAGCGGGAGCTTAAATACGCAGTATTTT. This chain links TRBV18 with TRBJ2-3, with 14 bases aligning to TRBD2. J lost 7 bases, V lost 2 bases, and 8 bases had no gene match. CDR1 and CDR2 from the germline V gene are KGHSH and LQKENI. This CDR3 spans 17 amino acids. Full variable domain (outside the CDR3, taken from reference TRBV18 and TRBJ2-3): NAGVMQNPRHLVRRRGQEARLRCSPMKGHSHVYWYRQLPEEGLKFMVYLQKENIIDESGMPKERFSAEFPKEGPSILRIQQVVRGDSAAYFCASSPTGTSGSLNTQYFGPGTRLTVL.

This sequence joins TRBV7-3 and TRBJ2-2; the D gene is possibly TRBD1 (5 bases). The CDR3 sequence is 17 residues long. The V and J ends lost 5 bases and 0 bases respectively, with 16 bases between them. Germline V CDR1 and CDR2: SGHTA, FQGTGA. This CDR3 reads CASSQGAQFANTGELFF. DNA of the CDR3: TGTGCCAGCAGCCAAGGGGCACAGTTCGCGAACACCGGGGAGCTGTTTTTT.

The V and J genes are TRBV6-4 and TRBJ2-3; TRBD2 agrees at 12 bases. Trimming took 5 bases from V and 4 from J; bases not matched to a gene: 1. The germline V gene has CDR1 MRHNA and CDR2 SNTAGT. The CDR3 contains 14 residues. CDR3 nucleotide sequence: TGTGCCAGCAGTCGACTAGCGGGAGCAGATACGCAGTATTTT. Residues: CASSRLAGADTQYF.

This clone showed up just a few times. The chain recombines TRBV5-1 with TRBJ2-5; D possibly corresponds to TRBD2 (5 bases). The CDR3 spans 14 residues. Germline CDR1 is SGHRS and CDR2 is YFSETQ. V lost 0 bases and J 1 base, leaving 7 bases between the germline ends. The CDR3 coding sequence is TGCGCCAGCAGCTTGGGGGCGGGCCAAGAGACCCAGTACTTC. This gives the protein CASSLGAGQETQYF.

V usage is TRBV5-4 and J usage is TRBJ1-3, with D possibly being TRBD1 (5 bases). The CDR3 consists of 16 residues. V gave up 4 bases and J gave up 0 bases, with 14 bases separating them. Germline values: CDR1 SGHNT, CDR2 YYREEE (reference sequence). The CDR3 sequence is CASSREGDFSGNTIYF. The CDR3 DNA reads as TGTGCCAGCAGCAGGGAAGGGGACTTCTCTGGAAACACCATATATTTT.

This clone showed up just once. V and J are TRBV6-4 and TRBJ2-1; 8 bases agree with TRBD2. CDR1 and CDR2 (germline): MRHNA, SNTAGT. There are 16 residues in the CDR3. Trimming removed 6 bases from V and 0 bases from J; junction bases left unmatched: 7. CDR3 DNA sequence: TGTGCCAGCAGGGGGCGGGGGGACCACTCCTACAATGAGCAGTTCTTC. Amino acid sequence: CASRGRGDHSYNEQFF.

The chain combines TRBV2 with TRBJ1-4, with D perhaps TRBD1 (6 bases). V shed 2 bases and J shed 4 bases, with 11 bases lying between them. The CDR3 extends over 15 amino acids. Germline V lookup: CDR1 SNHLY, CDR2 FYNNEI. The CDR3 sequence is CASSEQGQHNEKLFF. Here the CDR3 DNA reads TGTGCCAGCAGTGAACAAGGACAGCATAATGAAAAACTGTTTTTT.

This clone was picked up one time. This chain joins TRBV28 and TRBJ1-3; a possible D gene is TRBD1 (5 bases). The V gene's germline CDR1 is MDHEN and CDR2 SYDVKM. This CDR3 contains 19 residues. Trimming removed 7 bases from V and 0 bases from J, with 25 bases in between. The CDR3 DNA reads TGTGCCAGCAAAGGCCGCGGACATTCGGCCCCCTCCTCTGGAAACACCATATATTTT. This gives the protein CASKGRGHSAPSSGNTIYF.

The chain joins TRBV9 to TRBJ1-2; 7 nucleotides line up with TRBD1. V gave up 0 bases and J gave up 3 bases; unmatched junction bases: 8. Germline values: CDR1 SGDLS, CDR2 YYNGEE. This CDR3 contains 16 residues. The CDR3 coding sequence is TGTGCCAGCAGCGTAGAGGCAGGGGGGTTCGACTATGGCTACACCTTC. Translated, it gives CASSVEAGGFDYGYTF.

The J gene is TRBJ2-7, the V gene TRBV11-2; 8 bases fit TRBD1. Germline V gene data show CDR1 as SGHAT and CDR2 as FQNNGV. This CDR3 comprises 15 residues. After removal of 2 bases from V and 2 bases from J, the junction contained 5 bases not matched to a gene. CDR3 in DNA: TGTGCCAGCAGCTTAACCATCAGGGGGCCCTACGAGCAGTACTTC. Protein: CASSLTIRGPYEQYF.

This clone turned up a few times. The chain uses TRBV10-1 and TRBJ2-7; no reliable D call. Germline-derived CDR1 and CDR2 are WNHNN and SYGVQD (reference sequence). Trimming shortened V by 3 bases and J by 2 bases, and 5 bases separated the two germline ends. The CDR3 contains 12 residues. The CDR3 coding sequence is TGCGCCAGCAGTGATTCAACCTACGAGCAGTACTTC. This codes for CASSDSTYEQYF.

For the CDR3, the DNA is TGTGCCAGCAGCCCTCCCCGGGGGAAGCAGTACTTC. Protein product: CASSPPRGKQYF. The chain recombines TRBV28 with TRBJ2-7; the D gene is possibly TRBD2 (6 bases). CDR1 is MDHEN and CDR2 is SYDVKM in the germline V gene. Trimming cost V 6 bases and J 8 bases, with 14 bases left between them. CDR3 length: 12 amino acids.

This rearrangement joins TRBV7-9 to TRBJ2-1; no firm D call. From germline, CDR1 is SEHNR and CDR2 FQNEAQ (reference sequence). V gave up 5 bases and J gave up 5 bases, with 10 bases separating them. This CDR3 comprises 13 residues. The CDR3 spells CASSAPSDNEQFF. CDR3 coding DNA: TGTGCCAGCAGCGCTCCCAGCGACAATGAGCAGTTCTTC.

The CDR3 DNA reads as TGTGCCAGCAGCCGTTCTGGGGCAGAAGAGACCCAGTACTTC. It translates to CASSRSGAEETQYF. The genes are TRBV5-4 and TRBJ2-5; possibly TRBD1 for D (5 bases). The CDR3 runs to 14 residues. The ends were cut back, 4 bases at V and 3 bases at J, with 13 bases in the middle. Germline CDR1 reads SGHNT; CDR2 reads YYREEE (reference sequence).

The chain couples TRBV9 to TRBJ2-1, with D perhaps matching TRBD2 (5 bases). The ends were cut back, 7 bases at V and 4 bases at J, with 15 bases in the middle. The CDR3 loop spans 14 amino acids. The germline gives CDR1 SGDLS, CDR2 YYNGEE. The CDR3 region is CASGTGLFYNEQFF. The CDR3 coding sequence is TGTGCCAGCGGAACCGGACTCTTTTACAATGAGCAGTTCTTC. The variable domain in full, completed from reference TRBV9 and TRBJ2-1, reads DSGVTQTPKHLITATGQRVTLRCSPRSGDLSVYWYQQSLDQGLQFLIQYYNGEERAKGNILERFSAQQFPDLHSELNLSSLELGDSALYFCASGTGLFYNEQFFGPGTRLTVL.

CDR3 nucleotide sequence: TGTGCCAGCAGATTCCAACCGGGACAGGGCAACGAGCAGTACTTC. Protein: CASRFQPGQGNEQYF. The V and J genes are TRBV5-4 and TRBJ2-7, with 9 bases fitting TRBD1. The CDR3 runs 15 residues. The V gene's germline CDR1 is SGHNT and CDR2 YYREEE (reference sequence). The trim removed 5 bases at V and 5 bases at J, leaving 11 bases unmatched. The variable domain in full, completed from reference TRBV5-4 and TRBJ2-7, reads ETGVTQSPTHLIKTRGQQVTLRCSSQSGHNTVSWYQQALGQGPQFIFQYYREEENGRGNFPPRFSGLQFPNYSSELNVNALELDDSALYLCASRFQPGQGNEQYFGPGTRLTVT.

This clone was seen only a few times. The chain's CDR3 is CASSLAPGGAYEQYF. In DNA form, the CDR3 reads TGTGCCAGCAGCTTGGCCCCGGGAGGGGCCTACGAGCAGTACTTC. The chain employs TRBV5-6 and TRBJ2-7, with 8 nucleotides matching TRBD2. Germline assignment: CDR1 SGHDT and CDR2 YYEEEE. J lost 2 bases, V lost 0 bases, and 4 bases had no gene match. The CDR3 contains 15 residues. Using reference TRBV5-6 and TRBJ2-7 for the parts outside the CDR3, the full variable domain is DAGVTQSPTHLIKTRGQQVTLRCSPKSGHDTVSWYQQALGQGPQFIFQYYEEEERQRGNFPDRFSGHQFPNYSSELNVNALLLGDSALYLCASSLAPGGAYEQYFGPGTRLTVT.

This sequence joins TRBV11-3 and TRBJ2-3; D gene uncertain. With 5 bases removed from V and 3 bases from J, the gap between germline ends came to 6 bases. Germline V gives CDR1 SGHNT, CDR2 YENEEA. The CDR3 spans 12 residues. CDR3 nucleotides: TGTGCCAGCAGCAAGAGAACAGATACGCAGTATTTT. The encoded protein is CASSKRTDTQYF.

The genes are TRBV6-5 and TRBJ1-4, with 9 bases lining up with TRBD1. V was pared by 2 bases and J by 7 bases, with 8 bases of the junction left unmatched. The germline V gene encodes CDR1 MNHEY and CDR2 SVGAGI. This CDR3 is 16 amino acids long. The CDR3 DNA reads as TGTGCCAGCAGTTACGAGGGGGGACAGGGCACTGAAAAACTGTTTTTT. This translates into CASSYEGGQGTEKLFF.

This clone has a handful of counts. The chain recombines TRBV25-1 with TRBJ2-5; 7 bases agree with TRBD2. The CDR3 covers 11 residues. V trimming: 11 bases; J trimming: 4 bases; junction bases outside the gene matches: 4. The germline gives CDR1 MGHDK, CDR2 SYGVNS. The CDR3 coding sequence is TGTGCCTCCTGGGGGGGAGAGACCCAGTACTTC. Its translation: CASWGGETQYF.